Following are 21 T cell receptor beta chains from one sample sequenced in a study of OX40 agonist ivuxolimab in advanced cancers. The data were produced by immunoSEQ multiplex PCR, yet TCRdb's version contains in-frame clones alone and is incomplete. The sample lists 13,000 to 15,000 clones, about 94% occurring once. Specimen: CD4+ or CD8+ T cells sorted from blood, collected in a trial of the OX40 agonist ivuxolimab. The receptor source for this set is an adult with an advanced solid tumor such as melanoma, head and neck, liver or kidney cancer.

Only a few counts were recorded for this clone. The rearrangement joins TRBV15 to TRBJ1-5, with TRBD1 as a possible D gene (6 bases). V dropped 0 bases and J dropped 5 bases, with 8 bases sitting between them. This CDR3 contains 14 residues. The germline CDR1 and CDR2 sequences are LNHNV and YYDKDF (reference sequence). The CDR3 protein is CATSRDQGHQPQHF. Here the CDR3 DNA reads TGTGCCACCAGCAGAGATCAGGGGCATCAGCCCCAGCATTTT.

The chain combines TRBV9 with TRBJ2-3; TRBD1 agrees at 8 bases. There are 17 residues in the CDR3. CDR1 is SGDLS, CDR2 YYNGEE, per germline. V trimming: 0 bases; J trimming: 5 bases; junction bases outside the gene matches: 11. CDR3 coding DNA: TGTGCCAGCAGCGTAGCGAAAGACAGGGGATGGGGAGATACGCAGTATTTT. Encoded protein: CASSVAKDRGWGDTQYF.

The chain links TRBV19 to TRBJ2-1; D gene ambiguous. In germline, CDR1 is LNHDA, CDR2 SQIVND (reference sequence). Trimming took off 6 bases at V and 4 bases at J, with 7 bases between the two ends. This CDR3 is 12 amino acids long. Written as DNA, the CDR3 is TGTGCCAGTAGCGGGCGATACAATGAGCAGTTCTTC. Protein sequence: CASSGRYNEQFF. The full variable domain, its missing parts supplied by reference TRBV19 and TRBJ2-1, is DGGITQSPKYLFRKEGQNVTLSCEQNLNHDAMYWYRQDPGQGLRLIYYSQIVNDFQKGDIAEGYSVSREKKESFPLTVTSAQKNPTAFYLCASSGRYNEQFFGPGTRLTVL.

The chain employs TRBV9 and TRBJ2-1, with 9 bases matching TRBD2. This CDR3 is 15 amino acids long. Germline trimming cut 4 bases from V and 1 base from J; bases unmatched to any gene: 3. Germline V gene lookup returns CDR1 SGDLS and CDR2 YYNGEE. The CDR3 sequence is CASSSSGGSYNEQFF. CDR3 coding DNA: TGTGCCAGCAGCTCGAGCGGGGGGTCCTACAATGAGCAGTTCTTC.

V gene TRBV9 combines with J gene TRBJ2-7; D is unresolved. The V gene lost 4 bases and the J gene lost 5 bases, with 19 bases spanning the gap. The CDR3 consists of 15 residues. Germline values: CDR1 SGDLS, CDR2 YYNGEE. The CDR3 DNA reads as TGTGCCAGCAGCCCAGAGGTCCAGCTTTCCGACGAGCAGTACTTC. Translation: CASSPEVQLSDEQYF.

V usage is TRBV11-2 and J usage is TRBJ2-2; D gene unclear. Germline CDR1 SGHAT, CDR2 FQNNGV. The CDR3 is made up of 12 amino acids. The ends were cut back, 4 bases at V and 7 bases at J, with 7 bases in the middle. CDR3 nucleotides: TGTGCCAGCAGCTCCGGGCTCGGGGAGCTGTTTTTT. It translates to CASSSGLGELFF.

The chain employs TRBV10-1 and TRBJ2-1, with unresolved D. The germline V gene encodes CDR1 WNHNN and CDR2 SYGVQD (reference sequence). This CDR3 is 12 amino acids long. Deletions cut 0 bases from V and 8 bases from J, with 5 bases between. The CDR3 region is CASSESGYEQFF. In DNA, the CDR3 is TGCGCCAGCAGTGAGTCGGGTTATGAGCAGTTCTTC.

This rearrangement joins TRBV6-1 to TRBJ2-7, with 9 bases lining up with TRBD1. V dropped 8 bases and J dropped 1; count of bases not matched to a gene: 6. CDR1 and CDR2 (germline): MNHNS, SASEGT. The CDR3 extends over 14 amino acids. CDR3 region: CASGNRGPSYEQYF. The CDR3, as DNA: TGTGCCAGCGGAAACAGGGGGCCATCCTACGAGCAGTACTTC.

The V and J genes are TRBV5-1 and TRBJ2-2, with a tentative D call TRBD2 (6 bases). Germline CDR1 is SGHRS and CDR2 is YFSETQ. The V end lost 0 bases, the J end lost 4 bases, and 13 bases lay between the germline ends. CDR3 size: 16 residues. This CDR3 reads CASSLGGKAGTGELFF. The CDR3 DNA reads TGCGCCAGCAGCTTGGGCGGGAAGGCGGGCACCGGGGAGCTGTTTTTT.

The chain has TRBV15 and TRBJ2-6; maybe TRBD2 (5 bases). Germline-derived CDR1 and CDR2 are LNHNV and YYDKDF (reference sequence). The CDR3 consists of 17 residues. Trimming took 0 bases from V and 4 from J, leaving 13 bases between them. This CDR3 reads CATSRDGFGIGANVLTF. CDR3 sequence (DNA): TGTGCCACCAGCAGAGATGGGTTCGGGATAGGGGCCAACGTCCTGACTTTC.

This chain uses TRBV2 with TRBJ2-5, with a possible D match to TRBD2 (6 bases). CDR1 and CDR2 (germline): SNHLY, FYNNEI. The CDR3 consists of 14 residues. Trimming removed 5 bases at V and 5 bases at J, with 15 bases between. The CDR3 nucleotides read TGTGCCAGCAGTCCCCCCCTAGGGAGGGAGACCCAGTACTTC. Residues: CASSPPLGRETQYF.

The genes are TRBV19 and TRBJ2-7; 10 positions agree with TRBD1. The CDR3 extends over 16 amino acids. V lost 3 bases and J lost 0; bases outside the gene matches: 5. Germline V lookup: CDR1 LNHDA, CDR2 SQIVND (reference sequence). CDR3 in amino acids: CASSMGGQGPSYEQYF. CDR3 DNA: TGTGCCAGTAGTATGGGGGGACAGGGGCCCTCCTACGAGCAGTACTTC.

The V gene is TRBV9, the J gene TRBJ2-7; 9 nucleotides align to TRBD1. The CDR3 is 15 residues long. J lost 2 bases, V lost 2 bases, and 5 bases had no gene match. From germline, CDR1 is SGDLS and CDR2 YYNGEE. CDR3 in DNA: TGTGCCAGCAGCGTGTCGGGACAGGGTACCTACGAGCAGTACTTC. This codes for CASSVSGQGTYEQYF.

This chain uses TRBV6-5 with TRBJ1-2, with D perhaps TRBD1 (5 bases). CDR3 length equals 12 residues. The germline gives CDR1 MNHEY, CDR2 SVGAGI. Trimming removed 8 bases from V and 7 bases from J, with 14 bases in between. CDR3 in amino acids: CASRRGIRGYTF. In DNA form, the CDR3 reads TGTGCCAGCCGGCGGGGCATTCGTGGCTACACCTTC.

This chain links TRBV10-3 with TRBJ2-7, with 12 bases that match TRBD1. CDR1 and CDR2 from the germline V gene are ENHRY and SYGVKD. The J segment lost 5 bases and the V segment lost 5 bases, leaving 7 bases of the junction unmatched. This CDR3 contains 15 residues. The DNA of the CDR3 is TGTGCCATCAGTCGCTCGGGACAGGGGGCGAACGAGCAGTACTTC. Translated, it gives CAISRSGQGANEQYF.

The V and J genes are TRBV28 and TRBJ1-3, with no clear D. Germline-derived CDR1 and CDR2 are MDHEN and SYDVKM. The CDR3 has 15 residues. Between the trimmed V and J ends, which lost 5 bases and 4 bases, there was a span of 15 bases. In nucleotides, the CDR3 is TGTGCCAGCAGTCCGGGGTTATATGCCGGAAACACCATATATTTT. This encodes CASSPGLYAGNTIYF.

Worth noting for this clone: Other DNA sequences of this sample code for an identical CDR3. The rearrangement joins TRBV9 to TRBJ2-7; no firm D call. Looked up from germline, CDR1 is SGDLS and CDR2 is YYNGEE. V was clipped by 0 bases and J by 0 bases, with 4 bases between them. This CDR3 has 13 amino acids. This CDR3 reads CASSVGSSYEQYF. Written as DNA, the CDR3 is TGTGCCAGCAGCGTAGGAAGCTCCTACGAGCAGTACTTC.

The gene calls are TRBV30 and TRBJ2-2; 7 bases match TRBD1. The CDR3 spans 15 residues. V lost 4 bases and J lost 0; bases outside the gene matches: 5. Germline V lookup: CDR1 GTSNPN, CDR2 SVGIG (reference sequence). The CDR3 coding sequence is TGTGCCTGGATGCTCGACAGGGCGAACACCGGGGAGCTGTTTTTT. Translating it yields CAWMLDRANTGELFF.

This chain links TRBV15 with TRBJ1-1; TRBD1 is a possible D gene (5 bases). The V end was cut by 8 bases, the J end by 0 bases, with 10 bases between. This CDR3 has 13 amino acids. Germline lookup yields CDR1 LNHNV and CDR2 YYDKDF (reference sequence). CDR3 amino acids: CATAAGLNTEAFF. CDR3 coding DNA: TGTGCCACCGCGGCAGGGCTGAACACTGAAGCTTTCTTT.

The chain carries TRBV4-1 and TRBJ1-1; 7 nucleotides line up with TRBD1. This CDR3 is 13 amino acids long. The ends lost 6 bases at V and 4 bases at J; junction bases unmatched: 5. The germline CDR1 and CDR2 sequences are MGHRA and YSYEKL. CDR3 protein: CASRGDSGTEAFF. CDR3 DNA: TGCGCCAGCAGGGGGGACAGCGGCACTGAAGCTTTCTTT.

This rearrangement joins TRBV21-1 to TRBJ1-6. TRBV21-1 is a pseudogene. The CDR3 is made up of 16 amino acids. In nucleotides, the CDR3 is TGTGCCAGCAGCTCCGAGGGGCAGGACGTCGATTCACCCCTCCACTTT. This gives the protein CASSSEGQDVDSPLHF.